This section outlines one T cell receptor (beta chain) sequence together with its context. Its specificity is not known. V was cut by 4 bases and J by 7 bases, with 10 bases left in between. CDR1 is WSHSY and CDR2 is SAAADI in the germline V gene. CDR3 size: 12 residues. Molecular barcoding with unique molecular identifiers was used for the TCRbeta library. TCRdb reprocessed the PCR reads via MiXCR and lists one record per CDR3 protein. In the table there are some 840,000 distinct CDR3 sequences, 15% to 20% of which are singletons. The data belong to a study of T-cell reconstitution after alpha-beta-depleted transplantation in children. Regarding the study as a whole: The main origin of T-cell counts and diversity one year after transplant was newly produced T cells. Expanded graft clones, several hundred of them, were reportedly the source of alpha-beta T cells about two months after transplant.

The rearrangement links TRBV10-2 to TRBJ2-5; tentative D call: TRBD1 (5 bases). The TCR sequence derives from a male patient between 5 and 17 years old who had a stem cell transplant for acute lymphoblastic leukemia, so the T cells may come from the graft donor. Sequenced material: PBMCs, mostly from graft donor cells, taken 360 days after TCRalphabeta/CD19-depleted stem cell transplant. The CDR3 DNA reads TGCGCCAGCAGTGCAGGGTTTGGGACCCAGTACTTC. This sequence encodes CASSAGFGTQYF.